The sequence of this TCR beta chain was determined in a study of blood T cell repertoires in COVID-19. The assay was immunoSEQ multiplex PCR, and TCRdb's table has in-frame clones only and misses some. The data contain 350,000 to 400,000 clones, roughly 92% of them singletons. The sequence was collected from a woman in her thirties or forties who had been exposed to COVID-19. Sequencing was performed on PBMCs or T cells enriched from blood (not recorded which).

This CDR3 reads CASSKVRGLNTEAFF. Here the CDR3 DNA reads TGTGCCAGCAGCAAGGTTCGGGGGTTGAACACTGAAGCTTTCTTT. The chain is built from TRBV14 and TRBJ1-1; TRBD1 is a possible D gene (5 bases). CDR1 SGHDN and CDR2 FVKESK come from the germline V gene. CDR3 length equals 15 residues. The V end lost 5 bases, the J end lost 0 bases, and 13 bases lay between the germline ends.